This TCR beta chain was documented in a study of blood T cell repertoires in COVID-19 (dated by TCRdb to about 2020). Study-wide context: The collaborator samples originated in the United States, Italy and Spain and spanned the acute and convalescent phases of COVID-19. The prospective study material was composed of cDNA or gDNA derived from T cells, B-cell-depleted T cells, or PBMCs. Deeply sampled blood TCRbeta repertoires from subjects exposed to, actively infected with, or recovered from COVID-19 were included in the dataset. The repertoires were released in a freely available public database meant as a resource for research on the immune response to SARS-CoV-2. Samples came from the ongoing ImmuneRACE study (first 160 participants) plus 1,254 subjects from 6 global collaborators. Sample metadata almost always included a de-identified subject ID, COVID-19 status, age in years and sex. Where HLA class I and class II types were available, the types were taken from metadata supplied by the sample provider, not from assay-based typing. What the authors observed across the whole study: The quantity of clinical and demographic metadata differed by source and by participant and was supplied without curation.

Concerning this clone itself: Its antigen is currently not known. The record has no base qualities; no much larger clone is one base away.

The CDR1 and CDR2 encoded by the germline V gene are SGHRS and YFSETQ. From its cysteine to its phenylalanine, the CDR3 spans 18 amino acids. Only CDR3 DNA is held: 54 bases, read in frame from base 1. V is cut back by 4 bases and J by 1 base, with 11 bases in the junction unmatched. Whole blood was collected in K2EDTA tubes by collaborating institutions according to the institutions' own protocols. For TCRbeta analysis, collaborators shipped samples in one of three forms: frozen whole blood, isolated PBMCs, or DNA extracted from either of those sample types. TCRbeta CDR3 regions were amplified from genomic DNA by means of the immunoSEQ Assay, a bias-controlled multiplex PCR. The authors' pipeline ran thus. Within the assay, amplification of reference gene primers was used to estimate how many nucleated cells each sample contained. Sequence reads were collapsed and filtered to measure the absolute abundance of every unique TCRbeta CDR3 rearrangement. For each sample, productive Simpson clonality was calculated by taking the square root of Simpson's diversity index across productive rearrangements. As stored in TCRdb, this immuneACCESS dataset retains in-frame rearrangements with V and J assigned. A fraction of the clones does not appear; measured against another copy, unresolved V genes explain less than half of the discrepancy, and the remainder lacks a known reason. V and J calls and clone size follow that table, whereas D and trimming were derived from the DNA. The sample table contains 69,000 or so clones; only one count was recorded for nearly 90% of them. In total, the top ten clones hold 5.3% of the sample.

The receptor was derived from a man aged 45-65 years with acute or convalescent COVID-19. The sequenced sample was peripheral blood. The rearrangement combines TRBV5-1 with TRBJ2-3, and 11 bases in between align with TRBD1. The CDR3 reads CASSAGTGGYMGTDTQYF. The nucleotides read TGCGCCAGCAGCGCGGGGACAGGGGGTTATATGGGCACAGATACGCAGTATTTT.